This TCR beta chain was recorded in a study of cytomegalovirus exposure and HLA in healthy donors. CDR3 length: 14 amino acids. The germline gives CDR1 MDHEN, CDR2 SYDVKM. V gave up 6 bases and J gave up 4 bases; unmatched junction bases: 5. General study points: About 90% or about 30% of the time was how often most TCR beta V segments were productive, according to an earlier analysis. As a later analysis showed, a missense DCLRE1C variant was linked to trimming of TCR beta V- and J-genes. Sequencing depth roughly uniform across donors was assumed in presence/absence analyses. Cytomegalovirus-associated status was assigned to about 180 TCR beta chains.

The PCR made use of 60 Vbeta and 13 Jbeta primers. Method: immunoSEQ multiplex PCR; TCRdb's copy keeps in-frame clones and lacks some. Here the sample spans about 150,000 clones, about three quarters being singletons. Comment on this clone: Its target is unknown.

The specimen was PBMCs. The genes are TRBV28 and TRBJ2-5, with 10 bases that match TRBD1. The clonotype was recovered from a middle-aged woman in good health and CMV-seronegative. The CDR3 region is CASRDRGNGETQYF. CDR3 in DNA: TGTGCCAGCAGGGACAGGGGGAATGGAGAGACCCAGTACTTC.